The 20 T cell receptor beta chains listed next were all sequenced from one sample in a study of OX40 agonist ivuxolimab in advanced cancers. TCRdb's table, derived via immunoSEQ multiplex PCR, lists solely in-frame clones and lacks some. The profile covers about 70,000 clones, with just over 85% appearing a single time and more than 2.5% taken by the ten largest. Sequences were derived from CD4+ or CD8+ T cells sorted from blood, sampled in a trial of the OX40 agonist ivuxolimab. The receptors come from an adult with an advanced solid tumor such as melanoma, head and neck, liver or kidney cancer.

The rearrangement links TRBV6-1 to TRBJ1-6; maybe TRBD1 (5 bases). CDR1 is MNHNS and CDR2 is SASEGT in the germline V gene. Trimming left V 6 bases short and J 9 bases short, with 15 bases between. The CDR3 runs to 14 residues. The CDR3 sequence is CASSASGGGSPLHF. CDR3 bases: TGTGCCAGCAGCGCTAGTGGGGGTGGTTCACCCCTCCACTTT.

This chain connects TRBV7-9 to TRBJ1-5; D remains unclear. V was trimmed by 5 bases and J by 6 bases, leaving 14 bases between them. This CDR3 comprises 14 residues. The germline V gene has CDR1 SEHNR and CDR2 FQNEAQ (reference sequence). CDR3 sequence (DNA): TGTGCCAGCAGCAGAACGGGGATAGGTCAGCCCCAGCATTTT. It encodes CASSRTGIGQPQHF.

J is TRBJ2-5 and V is TRBV27; TRBD2 is a possible D gene (7 bases). The CDR3 is made up of 15 amino acids. Trimming shortened V by 8 bases and J by 3 bases, and 19 bases separated the two germline ends. Germline CDR1 is MNHEY and CDR2 is SMNVEV (reference sequence). CDR3 residues: CASARTGGWEETQYF. CDR3 DNA: TGTGCCAGCGCTAGAACGGGGGGCTGGGAAGAGACCCAGTACTTC.

This clone has only a few counts. The rearrangement uses TRBV5-4 and TRBJ2-2; weak D call: TRBD2 (7 bases). This CDR3 spans 16 amino acids. Germline V gene sequence: CDR1 SGHNT, CDR2 YYREEE (reference sequence). The ends were cut back, 2 bases at V and 1 base at J, with 12 bases in the middle. The CDR3 coding sequence is TGTGCCAGCAGCTTTGGGGGCGGGGGGAACACCGGGGAGCTGTTTTTT. Translated: CASSFGGGGNTGELFF.

In this sample, this clone turned up many times. V gene TRBV19 combines with J gene TRBJ1-5, with 7 nucleotides matching TRBD1. Germline V CDR1 and CDR2: LNHDA, SQIVND (reference sequence). The CDR3 consists of 16 residues. V shed 4 bases and J 2 bases; nucleotides not matched to a gene: 8. The CDR3 loop reads CASSTNRQGGNQPQHF. DNA for the CDR3: TGTGCCAGTAGTACCAATCGACAGGGTGGCAATCAGCCCCAGCATTTT.

V is TRBV28 and J is TRBJ1-2; 8 bases are a match to TRBD1. The CDR3 loop spans 13 amino acids. CDR1 and CDR2 (germline): MDHEN, SYDVKM. V was pared by 6 bases and J by 8 bases, with 8 bases of the junction left unmatched. The CDR3 DNA reads TGTGCCAGCAGGATGCAGGGGGCTGGGGGCTACACCTTC. Its protein is CASRMQGAGGYTF.

This chain uses TRBV7-8 with TRBJ2-1, with D hard to call. The CDR3 has 13 amino acids. Germline CDR1 reads SGHVS; CDR2 reads FQNEAQ. V was shortened by 5 bases and J by 5 bases, with 10 bases between the two germline ends. The CDR3 coding sequence is TGTGCCAGCAGCCTAGGGCCAGACAATGAGCAGTTCTTC. Translating gives CASSLGPDNEQFF.

The gene calls are TRBV6-5 and TRBJ1-2; possible D gene TRBD1, 6 bases. This CDR3 has 12 residues. V dropped 6 bases and J dropped 3 bases, with 8 bases sitting between them. Germline CDR1 and CDR2: MNHEY and SVGAGI. The CDR3 DNA sequence: TGTGCCAGCAGAAGGGGGGACTATGGCTACACCTTC. Protein sequence: CASRRGDYGYTF.

The V and J genes are TRBV6-6 and TRBJ1-1, with D uncertain. Germline lookup yields CDR1 MNHNY and CDR2 SVGAGI (reference sequence). The CDR3 contains 14 residues. V gave up 6 bases and J gave up 2 bases, with 13 bases separating them. This CDR3 reads CASSFTGVNTEAFF. In DNA, the CDR3 is TGTGCCAGCAGCTTCACGGGCGTAAACACTGAAGCTTTCTTT.

The chain carries TRBV4-2 and TRBJ2-3; 13 nucleotides line up with TRBD2. After removal of 2 bases from V and 4 bases from J, the junction contained 6 bases not matched to a gene. The CDR3 consists of 17 residues. Germline CDR1 is LGHNA and CDR2 is YNFKEQ. Here the CDR3 reads CASSQTSGGGNADTQYF. The CDR3 DNA follows: TGTGCCAGCAGCCAAACTAGCGGGGGGGGAAATGCAGATACGCAGTATTTT.

The rearrangement joins TRBV5-1 to TRBJ1-1; D call uncertain. This CDR3 has 11 amino acids. From germline, CDR1 is SGHRS and CDR2 YFSETQ. V was cut by 2 bases and J by 8 bases, with 7 bases left in between. CDR3 residues: CASSFDGEAFF. For the CDR3, the DNA is TGCGCCAGCAGCTTCGACGGGGAAGCTTTCTTT.

The rearrangement links TRBV19 to TRBJ1-1; D uncertain. There are 13 residues in the CDR3. Per germline, CDR1 LNHDA and CDR2 SQIVND (reference sequence). The ends were cut back, 5 bases at V and 12 bases at J, with 19 bases in the middle. The CDR3, as DNA: TGTGCCAGTAGTGAGCAAGGGCGGGGTTGGACTTTCTTT. This gives the protein CASSEQGRGWTFF.

The chain employs TRBV5-1 and TRBJ1-2; D is unresolved. The CDR3 has 12 amino acids. Germline CDR1 reads SGHRS; CDR2 reads YFSETQ. Trimming shortened V by 4 bases and J by 8 bases, and 12 bases separated the two germline ends. CDR3 sequence reads: CASSLGSGGYTF. CDR3 nucleotides: TGCGCCAGCAGCCTAGGGTCTGGGGGCTACACCTTC. Variable domain in full (rest from reference TRBV5-1 and TRBJ1-2): KAGVTQTPRYLIKTRGQQVTLSCSPISGHRSVSWYQQTPGQGLQFLFEYFSETQRNKGNFPGRFSGRQFSNSRSEMNVSTLELGDSALYLCASSLGSGGYTFGSGTRLTVV.

This sequence joins TRBV29-1 and TRBJ1-2; 7 bases map to TRBD1. J gave up 0 bases and V 7 bases, and 5 bases lay outside the gene matches. Germline V gives CDR1 SQVTM, CDR2 ANQGSEA. The length of the CDR3 is 13 residues. For the CDR3, the DNA is TGCAGCGCGTCCGGGACAGCTAACTATGGCTACACCTTC. It specifies CSASGTANYGYTF.

This sequence joins TRBV4-2 and TRBJ1-6; D ambiguous. Deletions cut 3 bases from V and 6 bases from J, with 21 bases between. Germline-derived CDR1 and CDR2 are LGHNA and YNFKEQ. The CDR3 consists of 18 residues. CDR3 nucleotides: TGTGCCAGCAGCCACAGAACAGAGGGCCTTCGGTCTAATTCACCCCTCCACTTT. It encodes CASSHRTEGLRSNSPLHF.

The chain recombines TRBV5-6 with TRBJ1-2; 8 bases line up with TRBD1. The germline gives CDR1 SGHDT, CDR2 YYEEEE. V shed 4 bases and J 8 bases; nucleotides not matched to a gene: 10. The CDR3 is 14 residues long. This CDR3 is CASSAAGGEDGYTF. The CDR3, as DNA: TGTGCCAGCAGCGCCGCAGGGGGCGAGGACGGCTACACCTTC. Combining the CDR3 with reference TRBV5-6 and TRBJ1-2 gives the whole variable domain DAGVTQSPTHLIKTRGQQVTLRCSPKSGHDTVSWYQQALGQGPQFIFQYYEEEERQRGNFPDRFSGHQFPNYSSELNVNALLLGDSALYLCASSAAGGEDGYTFGSGTRLTVV.

This rearrangement joins TRBV5-1 to TRBJ2-5, with D hard to call. V lost 0 bases to trimming and J lost 2 bases, with 11 bases between them. Germline CDR1 and CDR2: SGHRS and YFSETQ. CDR3 length: 15 residues. The CDR3 reads CASSLVLASQETQYF. CDR3 in DNA: TGCGCCAGCAGCTTGGTATTAGCCTCGCAAGAGACCCAGTACTTC.

About this clone: The same CDR3 arises from other DNA sequences in this sample as well. The chain is built from TRBV28 and TRBJ1-4, with D uncertain. CDR1 is MDHEN, CDR2 SYDVKM, per germline. V gave up 2 bases and J gave up 0 bases, with 10 bases separating them. The CDR3 is 16 amino acids. DNA of the CDR3: TGTGCCAGCAGTTTAACTGGACGAGCAACTAATGAAAAACTGTTTTTT. As protein: CASSLTGRATNEKLFF.

This chain connects TRBV19 to TRBJ1-5; 8 bases are a match to TRBD1. CDR1 and CDR2 (germline): LNHDA, SQIVND (reference sequence). The CDR3 consists of 15 residues. The ends lost 8 bases at V and 7 bases at J; junction bases unmatched: 13. CDR3 amino acids: CASGASAGGGQPQHF. CDR3 DNA sequence: TGTGCCAGTGGCGCATCGGCAGGGGGCGGACAGCCCCAGCATTTT.

The chain couples TRBV10-3 to TRBJ2-7; TRBD1 matches 8 bases. The CDR3 contains 12 residues. CDR1 and CDR2 from the germline V gene are ENHRY and SYGVKD. The ends lost 5 bases at V and 5 bases at J; junction bases unmatched: 2. This chain's CDR3 is CAISKTGDEQYF. The CDR3 DNA reads TGTGCCATCAGTAAGACAGGGGACGAGCAGTACTTC.